Listed below are T cell receptor beta chains from one sample, sequenced in a study of blood T cells in healthy people across ages. TCRdb itself ran the 5' RACE reads through MiXCR, one entry per CDR3 protein. The sample includes under 2 million distinct CDR3 sequences, 34% of them seen just once. Sample: blood. These receptors all come from a woman aged 25 to 39 in good health. The CDR3 runs from the conserved cysteine through the conserved F or W. The D gene is left open where the match is weak. Some rows mark clone size as missing; the rest say once, few, many or name a class of expanded clone.

TRBJ2-3 | . | TRBD2 | TRBV2 | CTSGRGTTTDTQYF | TGTACCAGCGGAAGAGGGACTACCACAGATACGCAGTATTTT
TRBJ2-3 | . | . | TRBV3-1 | CASSQEGWSGSTDTQYF | TGTGCCAGCAGCCAAGAAGGCTGGTCAGGTAGCACAGATACGCAGTATTTT
TRBJ2-6 | . | . | TRBV7-3 | CASSPSSGGANVLTF | TGTGCCAGCAGCCCCAGTTCGGGGGGGGCCAACGTCCTGACTTTC
TRBJ1-1 | many | . | TRBV28 | CASSLGRYTEAFF | TGTGCCAGCAGCTTAGGGAGGTACACTGAAGCTTTCTTT
TRBJ1-6 | few | . | TRBV5-1 | CASSLQGEVSPLHF | TGCGCCAGCAGCTTACAGGGAGAGGTATCACCCCTCCACTTT
TRBJ2-2 | . | . | TRBV7-3 | CASASPGTGELFF | TGTGCCAGCGCATCCCCGGGCACCGGGGAGCTGTTTTTT
TRBJ2-7 | . | TRBD1 | TRBV5-1 | CASSLANPGQGSYEQYF | TGCGCCAGCAGCTTGGCCAACCCGGGACAGGGATCCTACGAGCAGTACTTC
TRBJ2-7 | few | TRBD1 | TRBV6-1 | CASRYRDRGVYEQYF | TGTGCCAGCAGATACCGGGACAGGGGGGTCTACGAGCAGTACTTC
TRBJ2-1 | . | . | TRBV30 | CAWSSKRLGSDEQFF | TGTGCCTGGAGTTCCAAACGACTAGGGTCGGATGAGCAGTTCTTC
TRBJ1-2 | few | TRBD1 | TRBV7-2 | CASRPGQTNYGYTF | TGTGCCAGCAGGCCGGGACAGACTAACTATGGCTACACCTTC
TRBJ1-2 | . | . | TRBV6-1 | CASNLYGYTF | TGTGCCAGCAACTTATATGGCTACACCTTC
TRBJ2-5 | . | TRBD1 | TRBV6-2/TRBV6-3 | CASSYSGQGSLETQYF | TGTGCCAGCAGTTACTCCGGACAGGGAAGTTTGGAGACCCAGTACTTC
TRBJ2-1 | . | . | TRBV11-3 | CASSLGPREGTYNEQFF | TGTGCCAGCAGCTTAGGCCCTCGCGAGGGTACCTACAATGAGCAGTTCTTC
TRBJ2-3 | . | TRBD2 | TRBV7-2 | CASSLGISGRTDTQYF | TGTGCCAGCAGCTTAGGTATTAGCGGGAGGACAGATACGCAGTATTTT
TRBJ1-5 | . | TRBD1 | TRBV6-2/TRBV6-3 | CASNQRNIIWGRDREIPSNQPQHF | TGTGCCAGCAATCAGAGAAACATTATATGGGGCCGGGACAGGGAGATTCCTAGCAATCAGCCCCAGCATTTT
TRBJ2-5 | few | . | TRBV11-2 | CASSLVGDGEQYF | TGTGCCAGCAGCTTAGTAGGGGACGGGGAGCAGTACTTC
TRBJ2-7 | . | . | TRBV5-1 | CASRPGVAVCYEQYF | TGCGCCAGCAGACCCGGGGTAGCGGTTTGCTACGAGCAGTACTTC
TRBJ2-5 | few | TRBD2 | TRBV20-1 | CSAPTSGPLRETQYF | TGCAGTGCGCCGACTAGCGGGCCATTAAGGGAGACCCAGTACTTC
TRBJ1-2 | . | . | TRBV30 | CARSPQGVYGYTF | TGTGCCCGGAGCCCACAGGGAGTCTATGGCTACACCTTC
TRBJ2-3 | many | . | TRBV11-2 | CASSLRDSQGDTQYF | TGTGCCAGCAGCTTAAGGGACTCCCAGGGAGATACGCAGTATTTT
TRBJ1-1 | . | . | TRBV5-1 | CASSSNPVNAEAFF | TGCGCCAGCAGCTCCAACCCAGTGAACGCTGAAGCTTTCTTT
TRBJ2-3 | many | TRBD1 | TRBV7-9 | CASRSSQGGNTDTQYF | TGTGCCAGCAGGTCGTCACAGGGGGGAAACACAGATACGCAGTATTTT
TRBJ2-3 | . | . | TRBV27 | CASSLTWRTDTQYF | TGTGCCAGCAGTTTAACCTGGCGCACAGATACGCAGTATTTT
TRBJ1-1 | . | . | TRBV9 | CASSPEGDTEAFF | TGTGCCAGCAGCCCTGAGGGGGACACTGAAGCTTTCTTT
TRBJ2-1 | . | TRBD2 | TRBV12-3/TRBV12-4 | CASTLDRTSGTSSYNEQFF | TGTGCCAGCACCTTGGACAGAACTAGCGGGACGAGCTCCTACAATGAGCAGTTCTTC
TRBJ2-2 | . | . | TRBV5-1 | CASSLTGSGELFF | TGCGCCAGCAGCTTGACAGGGTCCGGGGAGCTGTTTTTT
TRBJ2-7 | . | . | TRBV27 | CASGQAPGRNYEQYF | TGTGCCAGCGGCCAGGCTCCTGGTCGTAACTACGAGCAGTACTTC
TRBJ2-3 | . | TRBD2 | TRBV11-2 | CASTKKTQGLGLASTDTQYF | TGTGCCAGCACCAAAAAGACCCAGGGATTAGGACTAGCGAGCACAGATACGCAGTATTTT
TRBJ2-2 | . | TRBD2 | TRBV6-6 | CASSSTLAGGNTGELFF | TGTGCCAGCAGTTCTACACTAGCGGGAGGGAACACCGGGGAGCTGTTTTTT
TRBJ2-1 | few | . | TRBV6-5 | CASMPWSSYNEQFF | TGTGCCAGCATGCCATGGAGCTCCTACAATGAGCAGTTCTTC
TRBJ2-1 | few | TRBD2 | TRBV20-1 | CSAHRLAGSDEQFF | TGCAGTGCTCACCGACTAGCGGGAAGCGATGAGCAGTTCTTC
TRBJ2-1 | . | . | TRBV10-3 | CAIGLESNNEQFF | TGTGCCATCGGACTGGAGTCTAACAATGAGCAGTTCTTC
TRBJ2-1 | few | . | TRBV5-1 | CASSFWGRSGNEQFF | TGCGCCAGCAGCTTCTGGGGGCGCAGTGGCAATGAGCAGTTCTTC
TRBJ1-2 | few | . | TRBV27 | CAILREGGYGYTF | TGTGCCATCCTCAGGGAGGGGGGCTATGGCTACACCTTC
TRBJ2-4 | many | TRBD1 | TRBV9 | CASSGQGDIQYF | TGTGCCAGCAGCGGACAGGGCGATATTCAGTACTTC